Shown below are 10 T cell receptor beta chains from a single sample sequenced in a study of blood T cell repertoires in COVID-19 (dated by TCRdb to about 2020). The library came from the immunoSEQ multiplex PCR assay. TCRdb stores this immuneACCESS table with in-frame sequences only. Part of the clones is absent; in the studies checked, under half of the shortfall reflects unresolved V genes, and no reason is known for the rest. The sample has fewer than 400,000 clones on record, 88% of them singletons. The leading ten clones occupy about 5% of the sample. The sequencing sample was made of PBMCs or T cells enriched from blood (not recorded which). Receptors were obtained from a man aged 25 to 45 who had recovered from COVID-19.

The rearrangement links TRBV7-9 to TRBJ1-1; 8 positions agree with TRBD1. The CDR3 extends over 16 amino acids. The ends lost 5 bases at V and 3 bases at J; junction bases unmatched: 11. Looked up from germline, CDR1 is SEHNR and CDR2 is FQNEAQ (reference sequence). DNA of the CDR3: TGTGCCAGCAGCAAGGGGGCAGGGGGCGTGTACACTGAAGCTTTCTTT. Amino acid sequence: CASSKGAGGVYTEAFF.

V and J are TRBV18 and TRBJ1-4, with TRBD1 matching 9 bases. CDR3 size: 14 residues. CDR1 is KGHSH, CDR2 LQKENI, per germline. The junction had 7 bases not matched to a gene; V was cut back by 6 bases and J by 8 bases. The CDR3 loop is CASSQQGAGEKLFF. DNA of the CDR3: TGTGCCAGCTCCCAACAGGGGGCTGGGGAAAAACTGTTTTTT.

The genes are TRBV9 and TRBJ1-6; TRBD1 matches 7 bases. There are 16 residues in the CDR3. The V gene end was trimmed by 0 bases and the J gene end by 5 bases; junction bases not matched to a gene: 5. Looked up from germline, CDR1 is SGDLS and CDR2 is YYNGEE. In DNA form, the CDR3 reads TGTGCCAGCAGCGTAGGCCGGGACAGAAATAATTCACCCCTCCACTTT. Protein sequence: CASSVGRDRNNSPLHF.

The rearrangement links TRBV18 to TRBJ1-2; 7 nucleotides line up with TRBD1. The CDR3 is 13 residues long. V shed 3 bases and J 8 bases; nucleotides not matched to a gene: 6. Looked up from germline, CDR1 is KGHSH and CDR2 is LQKENI. CDR3 DNA sequence: TGTGCCAGCTCACCGACAGGGATGGAAGGCTACACCTTC. Translation gives CASSPTGMEGYTF.

The rearrangement links TRBV7-8 to TRBJ2-3, with D maybe TRBD2 (6 bases). Germline V CDR1 and CDR2: SGHVS, FQNEAQ. Deletions cut 0 bases from V and 5 bases from J, with 9 bases between. The CDR3 consists of 14 residues. CDR3 DNA sequence: TGTGCCAGCAGCTTAGCGACAGCGGGAGATACGCAGTATTTT. Translating gives CASSLATAGDTQYF.

The chain employs TRBV15 and TRBJ1-5; 8 bases line up with TRBD1. The CDR3 is made up of 17 amino acids. Germline CDR1 LNHNV, CDR2 YYDKDF (reference sequence). The V segment lost 3 bases and the J segment 3 bases; nucleotides outside the gene matches: 10. The CDR3, as DNA: TGTGCCACCAGCAGTGGCCCTACAGGGGGGATCAATCAGCCCCAGCATTTT. This sequence encodes CATSSGPTGGINQPQHF.

J is TRBJ2-2 and V is TRBV9; 7 bases are shared with TRBD1. The CDR3 covers 16 residues. From germline, CDR1 is SGDLS and CDR2 YYNGEE. V gave up 4 bases and J gave up 0 bases; unmatched junction bases: 6. The DNA for the CDR3 is TGTGCCAGCAGCCCCACAGGGGCCGCGAACACCGGGGAGCTGTTTTTT. It is translated as CASSPTGAANTGELFF.

This clone was picked up one time. V is TRBV5-4 and J is TRBJ1-1, with TRBD1 as a possible D gene (5 bases). The CDR3 consists of 13 residues. The V end lost 2 bases, the J end lost 5 bases, and 10 bases lay between the germline ends. Looked up from germline, CDR1 is SGHNT and CDR2 is YYREEE (reference sequence). The CDR3 protein is CASSFAGGTEAFF. In DNA form, the CDR3 reads TGTGCCAGCAGCTTTGCGGGGGGGACTGAAGCTTTCTTT.

The chain joins TRBV5-1 to TRBJ2-1; weak D call: TRBD2 (5 bases). Trimming cost V 4 bases and J 7 bases, with 18 bases left between them. Germline V gene lookup returns CDR1 SGHRS and CDR2 YFSETQ. The CDR3 extends over 15 amino acids. CDR3: CASSRDGDQVNEQFF. CDR3 in DNA: TGCGCCAGCAGCCGCGACGGGGATCAAGTGAATGAGCAGTTCTTC.

This clone was detected once. The chain carries TRBV5-4 and TRBJ2-3; TRBD2 matches at 13 bases. Unmatched junction bases numbered 3, after V lost 1 base and J lost 4 bases. CDR1 is SGHNT and CDR2 is YYREEE in the germline V gene (reference sequence). The CDR3 is made up of 16 amino acids. CDR3 coding DNA: TGTGCCAGCAGCTTGACTAGCGGGGGGGGTGCAGATACGCAGTATTTT. Its translation is CASSLTSGGGADTQYF. Using reference TRBV5-4 and TRBJ2-3 for the parts outside the CDR3, the full variable domain is ETGVTQSPTHLIKTRGQQVTLRCSSQSGHNTVSWYQQALGQGPQFIFQYYREEENGRGNFPPRFSGLQFPNYSSELNVNALELDDSALYLCASSLTSGGGADTQYFGPGTRLTVL.